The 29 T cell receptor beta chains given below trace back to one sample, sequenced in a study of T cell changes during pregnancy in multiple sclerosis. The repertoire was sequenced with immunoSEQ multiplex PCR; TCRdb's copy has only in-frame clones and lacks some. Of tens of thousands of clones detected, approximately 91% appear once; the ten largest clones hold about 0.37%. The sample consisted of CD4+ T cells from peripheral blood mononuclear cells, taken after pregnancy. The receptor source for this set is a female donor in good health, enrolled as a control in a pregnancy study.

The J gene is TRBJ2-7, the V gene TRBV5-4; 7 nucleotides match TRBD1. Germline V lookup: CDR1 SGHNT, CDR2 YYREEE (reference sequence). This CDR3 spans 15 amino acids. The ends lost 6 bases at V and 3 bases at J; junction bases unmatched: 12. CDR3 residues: CASTKTGEVNYEQYF. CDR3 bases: TGTGCCAGCACCAAAACAGGGGAAGTAAACTACGAGCAGTACTTC.

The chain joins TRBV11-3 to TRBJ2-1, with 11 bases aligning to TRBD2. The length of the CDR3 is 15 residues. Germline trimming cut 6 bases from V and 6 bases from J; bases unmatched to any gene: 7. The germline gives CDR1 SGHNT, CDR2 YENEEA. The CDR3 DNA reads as TGTGCCAGCAGTTATAGCGGGGGGGCCGTCAATGAGCAGTTCTTC. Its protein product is CASSYSGGAVNEQFF.

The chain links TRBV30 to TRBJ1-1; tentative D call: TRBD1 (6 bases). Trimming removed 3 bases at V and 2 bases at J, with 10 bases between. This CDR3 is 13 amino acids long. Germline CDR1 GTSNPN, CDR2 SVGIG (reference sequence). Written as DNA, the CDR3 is TGTGCCTGGAGAAGGACAGCTAACACTGAAGCTTTCTTT. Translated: CAWRRTANTEAFF.

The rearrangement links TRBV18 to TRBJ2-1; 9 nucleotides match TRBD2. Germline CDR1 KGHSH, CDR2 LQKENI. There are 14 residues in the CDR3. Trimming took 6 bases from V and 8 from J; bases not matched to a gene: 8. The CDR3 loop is CASSPGLAGHEQFF. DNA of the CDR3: TGTGCCAGCTCGCCGGGACTAGCAGGGCATGAGCAGTTCTTC.

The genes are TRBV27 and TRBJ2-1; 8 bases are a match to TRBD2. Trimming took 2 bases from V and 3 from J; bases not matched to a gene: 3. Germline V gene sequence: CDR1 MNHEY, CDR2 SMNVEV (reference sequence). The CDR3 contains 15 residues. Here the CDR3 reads CASSLEGLVYNEQFF. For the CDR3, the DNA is TGTGCCAGCAGTTTAGAGGGACTAGTCTACAATGAGCAGTTCTTC.

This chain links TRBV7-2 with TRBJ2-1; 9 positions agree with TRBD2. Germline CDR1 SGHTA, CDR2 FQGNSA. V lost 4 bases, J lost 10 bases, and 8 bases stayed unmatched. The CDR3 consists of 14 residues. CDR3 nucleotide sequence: TGTGCCAGCAGCTGGGGACTAGCCCCCTCGGAGCAGTTCTTC. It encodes CASSWGLAPSEQFF.

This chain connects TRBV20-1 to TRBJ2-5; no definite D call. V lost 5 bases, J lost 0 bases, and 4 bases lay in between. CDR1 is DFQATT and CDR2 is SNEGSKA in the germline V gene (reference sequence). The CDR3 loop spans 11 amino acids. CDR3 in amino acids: CSADNQETQYF. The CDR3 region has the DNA TGCAGTGCTGACAACCAAGAGACCCAGTACTTC.

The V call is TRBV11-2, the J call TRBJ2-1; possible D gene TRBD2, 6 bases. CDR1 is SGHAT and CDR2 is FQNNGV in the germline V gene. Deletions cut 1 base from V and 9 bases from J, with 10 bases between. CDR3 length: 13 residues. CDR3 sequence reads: CASSLGMGGEQFF. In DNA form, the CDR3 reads TGTGCCAGCAGCTTAGGGATGGGGGGTGAGCAGTTCTTC.

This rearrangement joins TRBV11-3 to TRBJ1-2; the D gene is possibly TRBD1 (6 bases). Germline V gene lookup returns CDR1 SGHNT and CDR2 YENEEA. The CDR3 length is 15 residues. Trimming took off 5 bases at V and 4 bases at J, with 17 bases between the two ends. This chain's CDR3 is CASSQTGGRGYGYTF. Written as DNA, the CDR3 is TGTGCCAGCAGCCAGACGGGGGGCAGGGGCTATGGCTACACCTTC. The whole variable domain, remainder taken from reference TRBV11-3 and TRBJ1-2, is EAGVVQSPRYKIIEKKQPVAFWCNPISGHNTLYWYLQNLGQGPELLIRYENEEAVDDSQLPKDRFSAERLKGVDSTLKIQPAELGDSAVYLCASSQTGGRGYGYTFGSGTRLTVV.

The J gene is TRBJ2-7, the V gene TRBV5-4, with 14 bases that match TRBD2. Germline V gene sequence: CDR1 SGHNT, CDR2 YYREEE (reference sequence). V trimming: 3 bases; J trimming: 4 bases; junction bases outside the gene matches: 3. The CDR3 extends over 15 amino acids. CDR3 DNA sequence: TGTGCCAGCAGCTGGGGACTAGCGGGGGAGTACGAGCAGTACTTC. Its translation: CASSWGLAGEYEQYF.

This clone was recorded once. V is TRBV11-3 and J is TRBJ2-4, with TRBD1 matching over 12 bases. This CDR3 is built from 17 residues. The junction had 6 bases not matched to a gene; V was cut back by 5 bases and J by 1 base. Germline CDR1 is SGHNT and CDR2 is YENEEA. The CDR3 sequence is CASSGSGQGAAKNIQYF. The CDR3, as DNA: TGTGCCAGCAGCGGGTCGGGACAGGGGGCTGCCAAAAACATTCAGTACTTC.

CDR3 sequence (DNA): TGTGCCAGCCCCTCCGGTAGGACAGGGGATGCTGAAGCTTTCTTT. As protein: CASPSGRTGDAEAFF. The rearrangement uses TRBV6-1 and TRBJ1-1; 9 bases fit TRBD1. Germline CDR1 is MNHNS and CDR2 is SASEGT. Trimming removed 8 bases from V and 6 bases from J; junction bases left unmatched: 13. The CDR3 has 15 amino acids.

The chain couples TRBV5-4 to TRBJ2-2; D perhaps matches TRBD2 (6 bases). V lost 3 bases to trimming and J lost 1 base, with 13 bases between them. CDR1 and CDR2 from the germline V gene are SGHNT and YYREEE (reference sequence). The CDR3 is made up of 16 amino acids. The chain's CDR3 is CASSSGVRGNTGELFF. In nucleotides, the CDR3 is TGTGCCAGCAGCTCGGGTGTGCGGGGGAACACCGGGGAGCTGTTTTTT.

In nucleotides, the CDR3 is TGTGCCAGCAGCTTGACTAGCGGGGGGATACTTCGAGAGACCCAGTACTTC. Protein sequence: CASSLTSGGILRETQYF. This sequence joins TRBV13 and TRBJ2-5; 13 bases match TRBD2. The ends lost 3 bases at V and 4 bases at J; junction bases unmatched: 8. This CDR3 contains 17 residues. Germline CDR1 and CDR2: PRHDT and FYEKMQ (reference sequence). The full variable domain, rest sourced from reference TRBV13 and TRBJ2-5, is AAGVIQSPRHLIKEKRETATLKCYPIPRHDTVYWYQQGPGQDPQFLISFYEKMQSDKGSIPDRFSAQQFSDYHSELNMSSLELGDSALYFCASSLTSGGILRETQYFGPGTRLLVL.

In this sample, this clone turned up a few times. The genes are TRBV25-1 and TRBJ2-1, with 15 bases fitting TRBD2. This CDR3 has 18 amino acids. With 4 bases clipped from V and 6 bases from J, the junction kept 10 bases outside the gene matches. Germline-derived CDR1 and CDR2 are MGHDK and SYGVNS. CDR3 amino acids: CASSAGLAGGPQLNEQFF. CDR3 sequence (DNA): TGTGCCAGCAGTGCGGGACTAGCGGGAGGCCCCCAGCTCAATGAGCAGTTCTTC.

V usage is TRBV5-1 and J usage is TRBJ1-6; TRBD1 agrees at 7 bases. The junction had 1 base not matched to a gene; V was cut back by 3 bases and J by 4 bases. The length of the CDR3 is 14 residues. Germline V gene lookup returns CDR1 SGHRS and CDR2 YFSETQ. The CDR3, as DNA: TGCGCCAGCAGCTCGGGACAGTATAATTCACCCCTCCACTTT. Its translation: CASSSGQYNSPLHF.

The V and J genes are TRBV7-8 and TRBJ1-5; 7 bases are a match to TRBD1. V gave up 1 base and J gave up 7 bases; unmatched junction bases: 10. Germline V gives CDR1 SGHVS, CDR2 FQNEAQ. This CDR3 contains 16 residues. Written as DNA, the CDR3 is TGTGCCAGCAGCTTAGGGGGTGACAGGGCGAGCCAGCCCCAGCATTTT. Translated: CASSLGGDRASQPQHF.

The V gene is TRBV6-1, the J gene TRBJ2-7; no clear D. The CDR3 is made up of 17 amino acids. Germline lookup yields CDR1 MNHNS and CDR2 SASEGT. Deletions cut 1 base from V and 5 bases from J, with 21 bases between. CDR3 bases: TGTGCCAGCAGTGAAGATACGTCCTTCCGGGTTTGGGACGAGCAGTACTTC. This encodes CASSEDTSFRVWDEQYF.

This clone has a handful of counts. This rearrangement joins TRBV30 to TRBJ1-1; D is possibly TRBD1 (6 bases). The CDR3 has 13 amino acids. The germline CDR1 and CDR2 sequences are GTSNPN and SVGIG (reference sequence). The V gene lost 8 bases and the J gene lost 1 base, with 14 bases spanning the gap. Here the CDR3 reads CARKGTSNTEAFF. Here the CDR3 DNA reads TGTGCCCGGAAGGGGACATCGAACACTGAAGCTTTCTTT. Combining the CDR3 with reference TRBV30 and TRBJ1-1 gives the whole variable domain SQTIHQWPATLVQPVGSPLSLECTVEGTSNPNLYWYRQAAGRGLQLLFYSVGIGQISSEVPQNLSASRPQDRQFILSSKKLLLSDSGFYLCARKGTSNTEAFFGQGTRLTVV.

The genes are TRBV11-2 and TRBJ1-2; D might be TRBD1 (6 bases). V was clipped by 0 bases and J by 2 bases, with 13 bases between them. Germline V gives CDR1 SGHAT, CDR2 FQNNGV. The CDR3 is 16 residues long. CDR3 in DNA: TGTGCCAGCAGCTTAGACGGGCGGGGGGCCAACTATGGCTACACCTTC. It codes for CASSLDGRGANYGYTF.

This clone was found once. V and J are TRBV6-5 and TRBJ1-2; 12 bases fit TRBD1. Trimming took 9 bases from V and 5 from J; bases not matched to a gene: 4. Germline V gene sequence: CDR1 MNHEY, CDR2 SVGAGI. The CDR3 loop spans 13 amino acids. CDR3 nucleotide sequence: TGTGCCAGTGGGGACAGGGGGCTGTATGGCTACACCTTC. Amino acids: CASGDRGLYGYTF.

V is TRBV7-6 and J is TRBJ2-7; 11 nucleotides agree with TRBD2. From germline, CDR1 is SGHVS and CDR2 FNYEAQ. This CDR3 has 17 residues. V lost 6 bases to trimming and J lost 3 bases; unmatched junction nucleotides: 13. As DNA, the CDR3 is TGTGCCAGCAGTTCCGGAGTAGCGGGGGGGCCCAACTACGAGCAGTACTTC. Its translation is CASSSGVAGGPNYEQYF.

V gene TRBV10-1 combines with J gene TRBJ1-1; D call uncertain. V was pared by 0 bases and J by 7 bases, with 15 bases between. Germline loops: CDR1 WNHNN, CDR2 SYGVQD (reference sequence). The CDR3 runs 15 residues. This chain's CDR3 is CASSESAMTPHEAFF. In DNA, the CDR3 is TGCGCCAGCAGTGAGTCAGCGATGACGCCTCATGAAGCTTTCTTT.

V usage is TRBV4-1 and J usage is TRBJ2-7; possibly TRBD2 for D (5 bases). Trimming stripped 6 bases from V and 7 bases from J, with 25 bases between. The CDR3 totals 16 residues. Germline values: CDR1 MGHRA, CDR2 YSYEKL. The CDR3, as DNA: TGCGCCAGCAGGCAAAACCCGGGTGGACTGCCACGGGAGCAGTACTTC. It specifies CASRQNPGGLPREQYF.

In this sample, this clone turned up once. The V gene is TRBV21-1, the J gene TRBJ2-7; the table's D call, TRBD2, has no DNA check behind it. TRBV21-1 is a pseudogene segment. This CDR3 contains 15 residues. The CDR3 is CASLSSQRTSYEQYF. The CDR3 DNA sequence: TGTGCCAGCCTATCATCCCAGCGGACCTCCTACGAGCAGTACTTC.

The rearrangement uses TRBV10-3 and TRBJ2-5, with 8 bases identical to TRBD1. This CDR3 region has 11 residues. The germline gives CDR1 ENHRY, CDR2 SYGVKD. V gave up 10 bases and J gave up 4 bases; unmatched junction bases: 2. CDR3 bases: TGTGCCACCGGACAGGGAGAGACCCAGTACTTC. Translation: CATGQGETQYF.

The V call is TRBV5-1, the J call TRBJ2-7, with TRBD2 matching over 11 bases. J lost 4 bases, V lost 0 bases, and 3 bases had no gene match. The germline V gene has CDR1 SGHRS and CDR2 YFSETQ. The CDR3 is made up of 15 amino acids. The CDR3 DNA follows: TGCGCCAGCAGCTTGGGACTAGCGGGAACATACGAGCAGTACTTC. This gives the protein CASSLGLAGTYEQYF.

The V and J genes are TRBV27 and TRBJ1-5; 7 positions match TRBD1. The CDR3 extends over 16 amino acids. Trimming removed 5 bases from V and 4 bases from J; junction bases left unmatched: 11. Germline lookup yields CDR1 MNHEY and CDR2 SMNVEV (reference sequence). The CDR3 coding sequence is TGTGCCAGCAGTCCGACAGGGCCGGGGCCGAATCAGCCCCAGCATTTT. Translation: CASSPTGPGPNQPQHF.

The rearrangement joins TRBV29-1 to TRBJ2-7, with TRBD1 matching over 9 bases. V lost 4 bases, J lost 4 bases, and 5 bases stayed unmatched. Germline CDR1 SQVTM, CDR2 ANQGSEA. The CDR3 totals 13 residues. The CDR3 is CSVVGTGLYEQYF. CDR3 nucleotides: TGCAGCGTTGTCGGGACAGGGTTGTACGAGCAGTACTTC.